This T cell receptor (beta chain) is drawn from a study of blood T cell repertoires in COVID-19. Whole-study context: The study drew acute and convalescent COVID-19 samples from the United States, Italy and Spain. Sources were T cells, B-cell-depleted T cells, or PBMCs; the material itself was cDNA or gDNA.

V was trimmed by 6 bases and J by 5 bases, leaving 19 bases between them. Germline CDR1 and CDR2: MNHEY and SVGAGI. The CDR3 length is 15 residues. The authors' processing: Reference gene primer amplification gave nucleated cell count estimates. TCRdb keeps only in-frame clones here, not all; method: immunoSEQ multiplex PCR. V, J and clone size reflect that table, while D and trimming were determined from the DNA. Seen here are about 240,000 clones, roughly 90% observed once, and the top ten hold 7.2%. This clone has just one count. The TCR sequence derives from a man aged 55 to 69 who had recovered from COVID-19. Material for sequencing was peripheral blood. The genes are TRBV6-5 and TRBJ1-2; possible D gene TRBD1, 5 bases. CDR3 DNA: TGTGCCAGCAGCGATCCAGGGAATGGTTCTTATGGCTACACCTTC. This sequence encodes CASSDPGNGSYGYTF.